This entry lists 26 T cell receptor beta chains sequenced from one sample in a study of blood T cell repertoires in COVID-19. Assay used: immunoSEQ multiplex PCR; TCRdb lists only in-frame clones, some missing. Among about 240,000 clones, more than 85% were seen once, and the ten largest hold more than 3.5%. The source material was PBMCs or T cells enriched from blood (not recorded which). These receptors all stem from a woman in her thirties who had recovered from COVID-19.

This clone occurred once. The chain joins TRBV27 to TRBJ1-2; the D gene is possibly TRBD1 (5 bases). This CDR3 region has 15 residues. V lost 7 bases and J 7 bases, leaving 22 bases between the germline ends. Looked up from germline, CDR1 is MNHEY and CDR2 is SMNVEV (reference sequence). The DNA for the CDR3 is TGTGCCAGCACCCCGTGGGGGGGTTTCGGTGGTGGCTACACCTTC. Its protein product is CASTPWGGFGGGYTF.

This chain uses TRBV6-1 with TRBJ2-7; tentatively, D is TRBD2 (5 bases). V was shortened by 2 bases and J by 3 bases, with 8 bases between the two germline ends. Germline CDR1 MNHNS, CDR2 SASEGT. This CDR3 has 13 amino acids. The CDR3 DNA reads as TGTGCCAGCAGTGAATCGACTATCTACGAGCAGTACTTC. As protein: CASSESTIYEQYF.

The rearrangement uses TRBV19 and TRBJ2-2, with 8 bases aligning to TRBD2. The germline gives CDR1 LNHDA, CDR2 SQIVND (reference sequence). CDR3 size: 15 residues. V was pared by 4 bases and J by 6 bases, with 7 bases of the junction left unmatched. DNA of the CDR3: TGTGCCAGTAGTAACGGACTAGCTTCATCCGGGGAGCTGTTTTTT. Amino acid sequence: CASSNGLASSGELFF. The full variable domain, in which reference TRBV19 and TRBJ2-2 provide the parts outside the CDR3, is DGGITQSPKYLFRKEGQNVTLSCEQNLNHDAMYWYRQDPGQGLRLIYYSQIVNDFQKGDIAEGYSVSREKKESFPLTVTSAQKNPTAFYLCASSNGLASSGELFFGEGSRLTVL.

This clone was seen more than once but under ten times. The chain uses TRBV5-8 and TRBJ1-1, with a possible D match to TRBD1 (6 bases). The germline V gene has CDR1 SGHTS and CDR2 YDEGEE. The V end was cut by 0 bases, the J end by 8 bases, with 11 bases between. The CDR3 consists of 13 residues. As DNA, the CDR3 is TGTGCCAGCAGCTTGGACCCCGACAGGGAAGCTTTCTTT. Amino acids: CASSLDPDREAFF.

This clone was seen just once. The chain recombines TRBV11-3 with TRBJ2-1; the match to TRBD1 covers 9 bases. The CDR3 covers 15 residues. In germline, CDR1 is SGHNT, CDR2 YENEEA. The J segment lost 10 bases and the V segment lost 5 bases, leaving 12 bases of the junction unmatched. The DNA for the CDR3 is TGTGCCAGCAGCCTCGGTGGGACAGGGTTATCGGAGCAGTTCTTC. This gives the protein CASSLGGTGLSEQFF.

This sequence joins TRBV6-2 or TRBV6-3 and TRBJ1-1; perhaps TRBD1 as D (5 bases). The ends were cut back, 0 bases at V and 1 base at J, with 12 bases in the middle. Germline V CDR1 and CDR2: MNHEY, SVGEGT. The CDR3 is 16 residues long. The CDR3 protein is CASSYSRGRENTEAFF. The CDR3 DNA is TGTGCCAGCAGTTACTCCCGGGGGAGGGAGAACACTGAAGCTTTCTTT.

The genes are TRBV19 and TRBJ2-7; a possible D gene is TRBD1 (6 bases). This CDR3 has 15 amino acids. Per germline, CDR1 LNHDA and CDR2 SQIVND (reference sequence). V dropped 6 bases and J dropped 0 bases, with 15 bases sitting between them. This CDR3 is CASSPGEHRSYEQYF. CDR3 nucleotide sequence: TGTGCCAGTAGCCCAGGGGAGCACCGCTCCTACGAGCAGTACTTC.

The chain combines TRBV29-1 with TRBJ1-1; D unclear. The CDR3 sequence is 14 residues long. Trimming pared 1 base from V and 1 base from J, leaving 10 bases between. Germline V gene sequence: CDR1 SQVTM, CDR2 ANQGSEA. The CDR3 loop reads CSVEGGGGNTEAFF. CDR3 nucleotides: TGCAGCGTTGAAGGGGGAGGTGGGAACACTGAAGCTTTCTTT.

V usage is TRBV19 and J usage is TRBJ1-1; TRBD1 agrees at 7 bases. The V segment lost 0 bases and the J segment 3 bases; nucleotides outside the gene matches: 4. The CDR3 consists of 15 residues. Germline V gene lookup returns CDR1 LNHDA and CDR2 SQIVND (reference sequence). This CDR3 is CASSIDDRAHTEAFF. CDR3 nucleotide sequence: TGTGCCAGTAGTATAGATGACAGGGCGCACACTGAAGCTTTCTTT.

The chain employs TRBV3-1 (or the pseudogene TRBV3-2) and TRBJ2-1; TRBD2 matches at 8 bases. Trimming at V came to 2 bases and at J to 6 bases, leaving 6 bases not matched to a gene. Germline V gene data show CDR1 as LGHDT and CDR2 as YNNKEL (reference sequence). The CDR3 has 15 amino acids. In DNA form, the CDR3 reads TGTGCCAGCAGCCAACGCGGGGGGCCGGCCAATGAGCAGTTCTTC. Protein sequence: CASSQRGGPANEQFF.

V and J are TRBV18 and TRBJ2-1; D is ambiguous. The CDR3 covers 14 residues. V lost 5 bases, J lost 5 bases, and 13 bases lay in between. From germline, CDR1 is KGHSH and CDR2 LQKENI. For the CDR3, the DNA is TGTGCCAGCTCAATCCGGCTAGAAAACAATGAGCAGTTCTTC. This sequence encodes CASSIRLENNEQFF.

V gene TRBV2 combines with J gene TRBJ2-7, with a weak D call TRBD2 (6 bases). Trimming shortened V by 5 bases and J by 9 bases, and 17 bases separated the two germline ends. Germline V gene sequence: CDR1 SNHLY, CDR2 FYNNEI. The CDR3 sequence is 13 residues long. The CDR3 spells CASSRDWEFGQYF. The CDR3, as DNA: TGTGCCAGCAGTAGGGACTGGGAATTTGGGCAGTACTTC.

This rearrangement joins TRBV10-3 to TRBJ1-4; D might be TRBD1 (5 bases). Germline CDR1 is ENHRY and CDR2 is SYGVKD. Trimming took 2 bases from V and 7 from J, leaving 14 bases between them. The CDR3 has 15 residues. CDR3 sequence reads: CAISERGRVGEKLFF. The CDR3, as DNA: TGTGCCATCAGTGAGAGGGGCAGGGTCGGTGAAAAACTGTTTTTT.

The V and J genes are TRBV28 and TRBJ2-7; TRBD2 matches 8 bases. Germline CDR1 MDHEN, CDR2 SYDVKM. Germline trimming cut 6 bases from V and 5 bases from J; bases unmatched to any gene: 9. The CDR3 is made up of 14 amino acids. In DNA form, the CDR3 reads TGTGCCAGCAGCTTACTAGCGGTCGGGAACGAGCAGTACTTC. Translation: CASSLLAVGNEQYF.

The chain combines TRBV27 with TRBJ1-1, with 11 bases fitting TRBD1. J lost 7 bases, V lost 3 bases, and 4 bases had no gene match. Germline V CDR1 and CDR2: MNHEY, SMNVEV (reference sequence). The CDR3 consists of 14 residues. CDR3 sequence: CASSFAGTGGEAFF. CDR3 in DNA: TGTGCCAGCAGTTTTGCCGGGACAGGGGGTGAAGCTTTCTTT.

The rearrangement joins TRBV7-6 to TRBJ1-1, with 7 nucleotides matching TRBD1. The J segment lost 4 bases and the V segment lost 1 base, leaving 9 bases of the junction unmatched. CDR1 is SGHVS, CDR2 FNYEAQ, per germline. This CDR3 comprises 16 residues. This CDR3 is CASSLVEVAGGTEAFF. Written as DNA, the CDR3 is TGTGCCAGCAGCTTAGTGGAGGTGGCAGGGGGCACTGAAGCTTTCTTT. Complete variable domain (other parts from reference TRBV7-6 and TRBJ1-1): GAGVSQSPRYKVTKRGQDVALRCDPISGHVSLYWYRQALGQGPEFLTYFNYEAQQDKSGLPNDRFSAERPEGSISTLTIQRTEQRDSAMYRCASSLVEVAGGTEAFFGQGTRLTVV.

This clone occurred once. J is TRBJ2-3 and V is TRBV28, with TRBD2 matching over 14 bases. CDR1 and CDR2 (germline): MDHEN, SYDVKM. Unmatched junction bases numbered 6, after V lost 4 bases and J lost 3 bases. The length of the CDR3 is 17 residues. The CDR3 protein is CASSSTTSGRVTDTQYF. In DNA, the CDR3 is TGTGCCAGCAGTTCGACGACTAGCGGGAGGGTTACAGATACGCAGTATTTT.

The gene calls are TRBV6-5 and TRBJ1-1, with 7 bases aligning to TRBD1. Germline assignment: CDR1 MNHEY and CDR2 SVGAGI. This CDR3 spans 13 amino acids. After removal of 4 bases from V and 5 bases from J, the junction contained 4 bases not matched to a gene. CDR3 sequence: CASSWTGGTEAFF. The CDR3 DNA reads as TGTGCCAGCAGTTGGACAGGAGGGACTGAAGCTTTCTTT.

This chain joins TRBV6-2 or TRBV6-3 and TRBJ2-2, with D hard to call. V was pared by 6 bases and J by 8 bases, with 7 bases between. Germline V gene sequence: CDR1 MNHEY, CDR2 SVGEGT. This CDR3 spans 11 amino acids. CDR3 protein: CASSQRGELFF. The CDR3, as DNA: TGTGCCAGCAGCCAGCGAGGGGAGCTGTTTTTT.

The J gene is TRBJ2-1, the V gene TRBV24-1, with TRBD2 matching over 9 bases. The germline V gene encodes CDR1 KGHDR and CDR2 SFDVKD. This CDR3 contains 15 residues. V was pared by 6 bases and J by 4 bases, with 6 bases of the junction left unmatched. The CDR3 coding sequence is TGTGCCACCAGTAAGCGGGAGGACCTGTACAATGAGCAGTTCTTC. Its translation is CATSKREDLYNEQFF.

V usage is TRBV7-3 and J usage is TRBJ1-2; D is uncertain. This CDR3 contains 15 residues. Germline V gene lookup returns CDR1 SGHTA and CDR2 FQGTGA. V was cut by 1 base and J by 0 bases, with 9 bases left in between. DNA of the CDR3: TGTGCCAGCAGCTTAAGGGCAGGTTCTAACTATGGCTACACCTTC. It translates to CASSLRAGSNYGYTF.

The chain couples TRBV5-4 to TRBJ2-1, with a tentative D call TRBD2 (6 bases). The V gene's germline CDR1 is SGHNT and CDR2 YYREEE (reference sequence). The CDR3 is 15 amino acids. V shed 0 bases and J shed 4 bases, with 11 bases lying between them. The CDR3 DNA is TGTGCCAGCAGCTTGGAGTTAGCGGAATACAATGAGCAGTTCTTC. It encodes CASSLELAEYNEQFF.

The rearrangement uses TRBV7-9 and TRBJ2-3; the match to TRBD2 covers 8 bases. CDR3 length: 18 amino acids. Germline V gene data show CDR1 as SEHNR and CDR2 as FQNEAQ (reference sequence). V shed 1 base, J shed 5 bases, and the junction held 14 bases outside the gene matches. CDR3 sequence (DNA): TGTGCCAGCAGCTTAGATGTCCATATCCGGGAGGGCAGAGATACGCAGTATTTT. It specifies CASSLDVHIREGRDTQYF.

The chain combines TRBV19 with TRBJ2-1, with 11 nucleotides matching TRBD2. CDR3 length: 15 residues. The germline V gene has CDR1 LNHDA and CDR2 SQIVND (reference sequence). The junction had 2 bases not matched to a gene; V was cut back by 3 bases and J by 4 bases. CDR3 bases: TGTGCCAGTAGTATGTCTAGCGGGAGGTACAATGAGCAGTTCTTC. This codes for CASSMSSGRYNEQFF.

This chain connects TRBV9 to TRBJ2-7; tentatively, D is TRBD1 (6 bases). The germline V and J ends were trimmed by 4 bases and 3 bases, with 17 bases remaining between them. The CDR3 spans 15 residues. CDR1 and CDR2 (germline): SGDLS, YYNGEE. As DNA, the CDR3 is TGTGCCAGCAGCAATAATGGGGACACCAGCTACGAGCAGTACTTC. It is translated as CASSNNGDTSYEQYF.

The V and J genes are TRBV18 and TRBJ1-1; 9 nucleotides line up with TRBD1. CDR3 length: 15 amino acids. Germline V lookup: CDR1 KGHSH, CDR2 LQKENI. Trimming cost V 1 base and J 4 bases; bases outside gene matches: 4. The CDR3 spells CASSPQDRGGTEAFF. DNA of the CDR3: TGTGCCAGCTCACCACAGGACAGGGGTGGCACTGAAGCTTTCTTT.